Listed here is a single T cell receptor (beta chain). The antigen is not known. The source of the sample is a study of T cells in Graves' hyperthyroidism and ophthalmopathy. Whole-study findings and limits: The model forecast ophthalmopathy, anticipating it by a median around 6.9 months before onset.

Those patients with uncontrolled infection, other autoimmune disease, pregnancy or lactation were excluded. Thyroid ultrasound, orbital computed tomography, clinical symptoms, and serum thyroxine and TRAb underpinned diagnoses. Amplification yielded TCR beta CDR3 regions, with RNA transcripts as the source. The TCR CDR3 was amplified in a first-round RT-PCR using the HTBI primer set. TCRdb reprocessed the multiplex PCR reads with MiXCR, giving one entry per CDR3 protein. The sample carries around 420,000 distinct CDR3 sequences, approximately 14% recorded once. Germline lookup yields CDR1 LGHDT and CDR2 YNNKEL (reference sequence). With 2 bases removed from V and 3 bases from J, the gap between germline ends came to 13 bases. The CDR3 is 15 residues long.

The TCR was taken from a woman aged 18-30 years with Graves' hyperthyroidism. Specimen: blood. The chain joins TRBV3-1 to TRBJ1-2; D is perhaps TRBD1 (5 bases). The CDR3 DNA sequence: TGTGCCAGCAGCCAAATCAAAACGGGACACTATGGCTACACCTTC. This encodes CASSQIKTGHYGYTF.